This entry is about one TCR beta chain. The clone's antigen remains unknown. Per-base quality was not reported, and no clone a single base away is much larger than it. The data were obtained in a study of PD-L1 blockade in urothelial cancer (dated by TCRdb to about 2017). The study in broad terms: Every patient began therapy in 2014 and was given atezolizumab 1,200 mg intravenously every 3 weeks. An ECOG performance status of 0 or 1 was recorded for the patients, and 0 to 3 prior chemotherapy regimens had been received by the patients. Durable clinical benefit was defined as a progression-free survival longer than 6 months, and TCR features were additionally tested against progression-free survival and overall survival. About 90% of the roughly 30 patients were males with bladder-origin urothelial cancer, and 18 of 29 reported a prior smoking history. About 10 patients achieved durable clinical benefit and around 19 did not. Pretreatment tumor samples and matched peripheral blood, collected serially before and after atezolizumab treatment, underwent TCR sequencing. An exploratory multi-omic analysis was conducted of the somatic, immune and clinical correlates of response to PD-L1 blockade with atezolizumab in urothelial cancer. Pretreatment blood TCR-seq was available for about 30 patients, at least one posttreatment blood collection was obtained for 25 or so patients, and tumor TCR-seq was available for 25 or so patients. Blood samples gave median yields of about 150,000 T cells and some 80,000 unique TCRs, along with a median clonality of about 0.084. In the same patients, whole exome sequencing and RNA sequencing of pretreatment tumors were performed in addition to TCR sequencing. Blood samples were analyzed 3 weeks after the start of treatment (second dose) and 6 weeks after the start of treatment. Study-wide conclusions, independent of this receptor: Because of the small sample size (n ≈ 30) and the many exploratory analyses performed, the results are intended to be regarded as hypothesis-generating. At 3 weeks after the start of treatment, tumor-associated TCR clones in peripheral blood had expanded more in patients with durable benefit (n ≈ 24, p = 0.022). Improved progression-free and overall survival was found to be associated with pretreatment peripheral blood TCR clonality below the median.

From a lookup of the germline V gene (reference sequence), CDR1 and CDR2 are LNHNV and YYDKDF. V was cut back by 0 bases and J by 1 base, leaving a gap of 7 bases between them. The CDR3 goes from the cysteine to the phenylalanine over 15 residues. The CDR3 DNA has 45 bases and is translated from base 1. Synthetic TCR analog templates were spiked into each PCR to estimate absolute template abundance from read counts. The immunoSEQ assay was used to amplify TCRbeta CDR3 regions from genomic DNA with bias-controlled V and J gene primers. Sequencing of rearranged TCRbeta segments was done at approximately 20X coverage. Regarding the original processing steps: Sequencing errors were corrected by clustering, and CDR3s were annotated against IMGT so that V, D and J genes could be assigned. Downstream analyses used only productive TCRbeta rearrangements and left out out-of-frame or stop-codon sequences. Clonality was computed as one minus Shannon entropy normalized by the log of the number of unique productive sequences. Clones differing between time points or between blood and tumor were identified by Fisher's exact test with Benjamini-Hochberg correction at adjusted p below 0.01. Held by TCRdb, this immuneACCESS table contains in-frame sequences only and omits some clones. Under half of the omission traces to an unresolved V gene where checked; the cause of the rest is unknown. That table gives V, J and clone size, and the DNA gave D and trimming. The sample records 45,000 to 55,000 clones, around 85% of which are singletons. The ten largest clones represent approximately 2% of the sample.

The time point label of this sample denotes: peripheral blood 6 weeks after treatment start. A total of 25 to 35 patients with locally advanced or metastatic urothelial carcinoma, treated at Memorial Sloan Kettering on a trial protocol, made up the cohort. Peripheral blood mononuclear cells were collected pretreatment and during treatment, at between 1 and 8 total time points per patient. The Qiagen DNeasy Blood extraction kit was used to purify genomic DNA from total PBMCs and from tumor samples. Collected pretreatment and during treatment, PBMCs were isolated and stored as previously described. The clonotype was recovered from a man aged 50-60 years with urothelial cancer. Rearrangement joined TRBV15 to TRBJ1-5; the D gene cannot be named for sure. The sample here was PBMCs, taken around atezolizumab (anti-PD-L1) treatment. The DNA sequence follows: TGTGCCACCAGCAGAGAGTCAGTCAGCAATCAGCCCCAGCATTTT. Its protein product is CATSRESVSNQPQHF. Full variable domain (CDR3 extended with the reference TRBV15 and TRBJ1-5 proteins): DAMVIQNPRYQVTQFGKPVTLSCSQTLNHNVMYWYQQKSSQAPKLLFHYYDKDFNNEADTPDNFQSRRPNTSFCFLDIRSPGLGDTAMYLCATSRESVSNQPQHFGDGTRLSIL.